The source of this T cell receptor beta chain is a study of memory CD4+ T cells and cytomegalovirus serostatus. Here immunoSEQ multiplex PCR was the method, and the copy in TCRdb shows in-frame clones only, minus some. The sample has tens of thousands of clones; about four fifths are singletons. This CDR3 comprises 16 residues. V was clipped by 0 bases and J by 5 bases, with 13 bases between them. CDR1 is SEHNR and CDR2 is FQNEAQ in the germline V gene (reference sequence). Single viable CD3+CD4+CD8-CD45RO+ cells were sorted as the memory CD4+ T cells. The V call is TRBV7-9, the J call TRBJ2-2; the D gene is possibly TRBD2 (6 bases). The TCR originated in an adult in good health and CMV-seronegative. Specimen: memory CD4+ T cells from blood. CDR3 region: CASSLAGPRGTGELFF. For the CDR3, the DNA is TGTGCCAGCAGCTTAGCAGGGCCCCGGGGGACCGGGGAGCTGTTTTTT.